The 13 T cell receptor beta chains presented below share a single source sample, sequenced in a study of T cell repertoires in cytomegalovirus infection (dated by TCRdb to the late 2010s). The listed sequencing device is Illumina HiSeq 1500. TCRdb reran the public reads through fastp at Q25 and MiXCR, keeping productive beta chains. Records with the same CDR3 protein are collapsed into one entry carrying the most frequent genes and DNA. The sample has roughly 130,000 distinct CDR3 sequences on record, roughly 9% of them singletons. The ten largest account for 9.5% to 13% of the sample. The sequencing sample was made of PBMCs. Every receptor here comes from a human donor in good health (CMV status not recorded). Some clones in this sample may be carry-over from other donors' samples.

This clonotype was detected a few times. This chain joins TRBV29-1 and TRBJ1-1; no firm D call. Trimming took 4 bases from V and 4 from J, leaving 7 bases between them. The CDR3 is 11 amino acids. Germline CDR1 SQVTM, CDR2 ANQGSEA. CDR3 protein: CSVGEFTEAFF. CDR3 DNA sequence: TGCAGCGTTGGCGAGTTCACTGAAGCTTTCTTT.

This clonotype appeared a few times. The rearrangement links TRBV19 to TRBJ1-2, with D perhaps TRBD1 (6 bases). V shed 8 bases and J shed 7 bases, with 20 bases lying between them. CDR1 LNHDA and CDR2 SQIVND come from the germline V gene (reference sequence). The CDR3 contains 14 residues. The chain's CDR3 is CASRPNGGPTGYTF. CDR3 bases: TGTGCCAGTCGCCCCAACGGGGGCCCTACTGGCTACACCTTC.

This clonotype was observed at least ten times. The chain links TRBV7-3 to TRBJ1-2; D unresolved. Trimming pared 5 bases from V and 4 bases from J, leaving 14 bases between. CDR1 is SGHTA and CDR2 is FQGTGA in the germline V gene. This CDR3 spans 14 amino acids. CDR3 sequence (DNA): TGTGCCAGCAGCAAGGACGGCCCGGGCTATGGCTACACCTTC. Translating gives CASSKDGPGYGYTF.

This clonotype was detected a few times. This chain's CDR3 is CSASKRSGSYNSPLHF. CDR3 bases: TGCAGTGCTAGTAAGCGGTCCGGCTCCTATAATTCACCCCTCCACTTT. The chain carries TRBV20-1 and TRBJ1-6, with D uncertain. Germline assignment: CDR1 DFQATT and CDR2 SNEGSKA (reference sequence). The CDR3 has 16 amino acids. Trimming cost V 3 bases and J 0 bases, with 12 bases left between them.

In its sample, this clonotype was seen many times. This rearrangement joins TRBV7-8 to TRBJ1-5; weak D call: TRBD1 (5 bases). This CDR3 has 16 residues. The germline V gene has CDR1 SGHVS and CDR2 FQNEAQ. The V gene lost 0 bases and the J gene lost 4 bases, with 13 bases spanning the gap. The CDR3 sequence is CASSLAIGASNQPQHF. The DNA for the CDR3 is TGTGCCAGCAGCTTAGCGATTGGGGCTTCTAATCAGCCCCAGCATTTT.

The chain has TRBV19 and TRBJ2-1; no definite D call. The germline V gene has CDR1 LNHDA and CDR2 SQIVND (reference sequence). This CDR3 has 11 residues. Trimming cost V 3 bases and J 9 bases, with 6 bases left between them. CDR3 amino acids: CASSMAAEQFF. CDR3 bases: TGTGCCAGTAGTATGGCGGCTGAGCAGTTCTTC.

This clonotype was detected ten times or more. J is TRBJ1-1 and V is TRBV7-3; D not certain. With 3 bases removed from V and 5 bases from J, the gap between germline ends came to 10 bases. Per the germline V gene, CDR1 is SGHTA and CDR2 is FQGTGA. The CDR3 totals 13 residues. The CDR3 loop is CASSLFKGTEAFF. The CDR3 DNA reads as TGTGCCAGCAGCTTGTTCAAGGGTACTGAAGCTTTCTTT.

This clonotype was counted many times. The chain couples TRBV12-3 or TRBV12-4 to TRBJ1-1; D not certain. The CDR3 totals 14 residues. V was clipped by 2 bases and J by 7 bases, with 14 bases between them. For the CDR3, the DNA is TGTGCCAGCAGTTTAAGTACAGTTGCGGATGAAGCTTTCTTT. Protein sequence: CASSLSTVADEAFF.

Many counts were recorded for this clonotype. The CDR3 DNA follows: TGTGCCAGCAGGTCCCCCCGGGGGTATAGCAATCAGCCCCAGCATTTT. Amino acid sequence: CASRSPRGYSNQPQHF. The rearrangement joins TRBV28 to TRBJ1-5; the D gene is possibly TRBD1 (5 bases). The CDR3 spans 16 residues. Between the trimmed V and J ends, which lost 6 bases and 0 bases, there was a span of 15 bases. Germline V gene data show CDR1 as MDHEN and CDR2 as SYDVKM.

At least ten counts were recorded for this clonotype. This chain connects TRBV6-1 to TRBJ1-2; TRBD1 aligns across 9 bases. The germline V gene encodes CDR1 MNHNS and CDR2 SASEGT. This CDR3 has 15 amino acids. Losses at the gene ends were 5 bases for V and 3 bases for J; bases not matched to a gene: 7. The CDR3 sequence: CASSRAWDRDYGYTF. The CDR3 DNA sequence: TGTGCCAGCAGTAGGGCTTGGGACAGGGACTATGGCTACACCTTC.

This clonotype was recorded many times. Written as DNA, the CDR3 is TGCAGTGCCACCGGGGGGGGGCCGGTCGATGAGCAGTTCTTC. This gives the protein CSATGGGPVDEQFF. The V and J genes are TRBV20-1 and TRBJ2-1; 8 bases match TRBD2. CDR1 and CDR2 from the germline V gene are DFQATT and SNEGSKA (reference sequence). The ends lost 6 bases at V and 8 bases at J; junction bases unmatched: 12. The CDR3 spans 14 residues.

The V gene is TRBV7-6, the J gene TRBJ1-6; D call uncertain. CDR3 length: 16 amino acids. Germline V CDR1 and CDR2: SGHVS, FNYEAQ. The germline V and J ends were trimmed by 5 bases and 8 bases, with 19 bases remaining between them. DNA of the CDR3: TGTGCCAGCAGCCATGACCCATCCGGCCCATATTCACCCCTCCACTTT. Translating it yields CASSHDPSGPYSPLHF.

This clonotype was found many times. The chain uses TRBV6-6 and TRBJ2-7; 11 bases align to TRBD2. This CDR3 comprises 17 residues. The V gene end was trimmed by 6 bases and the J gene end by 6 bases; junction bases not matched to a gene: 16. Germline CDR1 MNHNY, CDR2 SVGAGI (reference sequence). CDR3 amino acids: CASSPTSGAGHPTEQYF. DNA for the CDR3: TGTGCCAGCAGCCCGACTAGCGGGGCAGGCCACCCGACCGAGCAGTACTTC.